Only one count was recorded for the clone carrying this TCR beta chain. This CDR3 contains 11 residues. CDR1 is DFQATT and CDR2 is SNEGSKA in the germline V gene (reference sequence). V lost 3 bases and J 2 bases, leaving 4 bases between the germline ends. This sample is part of a study of blood T cell repertoires in COVID-19. Study in general: Italy, Spain and the United States were the sources of the convalescent and acute COVID-19 samples. Nucleic acid was either cDNA or gDNA, and it came from T cells, B-cell-depleted T cells, or PBMCs.

In Seattle, patients joined the study during active infection and were tracked longitudinally. Original methodology: Estimates of nucleated cell counts were drawn from the amplification of reference gene primers. Here immunoSEQ multiplex PCR was the method, and the copy in TCRdb shows in-frame clones only, minus some. The V and J calls and the clone size are those of that table, but D and trimming were determined from the DNA. The data hold 350,000 to 400,000 clones, with 65% to 90% observed a single time. This sequence originates from an older woman with COVID-19, enrolled during active disease. The chain uses TRBV20-1 and TRBJ1-1; D not certain. Sequenced input: peripheral blood. CDR3: CSASSNTEAFF. CDR3 coding DNA: TGCAGTGCTAGTAGCAACACTGAAGCTTTCTTT.